The 24 T cell receptor beta chains presented below share a single source sample, sequenced in a study of T cells in Graves' hyperthyroidism and ophthalmopathy. TCR beta CDR3 region amplification was performed from RNA transcripts. Using the HTBI primer set, a first-round RT-PCR was run on the TCR CDR3. TCRdb used MiXCR to reprocess the multiplex PCR reads, holding one entry per CDR3 protein. The sample shows around 540,000 distinct CDR3 sequences, about 16% of them seen only once. The source material was blood. The receptors were gathered from a woman aged 30 to 39 with Graves' ophthalmopathy.

This clonotype was picked up many times. This chain uses TRBV30 with TRBJ2-7; 8 bases are a match to TRBD1. V lost 0 bases, J lost 13 bases, and 5 bases stayed unmatched. The CDR3 contains 11 residues. Germline V lookup: CDR1 GTSNPN, CDR2 SVGIG (reference sequence). In DNA, the CDR3 is TGTGCCTGGAGTGTGGTGGGACAGGCATACTTC. Amino acids: CAWSVVGQAYF.

This clonotype appeared many times. The rearrangement joins TRBV20-1 to TRBJ2-3; TRBD1 matches 10 bases. Unmatched junction bases numbered 4, after V lost 6 bases and J lost 4 bases. Germline CDR1 reads DFQATT; CDR2 reads SNEGSKA (reference sequence). CDR3 size: 13 residues. The CDR3 DNA reads as TGCAGTGCCACGGGACAGGGGCCAGATACGCAGTATTTT. Protein: CSATGQGPDTQYF.

This clonotype showed up many times. J is TRBJ2-3 and V is TRBV28; TRBD2 matches 7 bases. The trim removed 4 bases at V and 6 bases at J, leaving 13 bases unmatched. The CDR3 covers 16 residues. Germline V gene lookup returns CDR1 MDHEN and CDR2 SYDVKM. CDR3 sequence reads: CASSSLVAGAEDTQYF. In DNA form, the CDR3 reads TGTGCCAGCAGTTCTCTTGTGGCGGGAGCAGAGGATACGCAGTATTTT. The full variable domain, its missing parts supplied by reference TRBV28 and TRBJ2-3, is DVKVTQSSRYLVKRTGEKVFLECVQDMDHENMFWYRQDPGLGLRLIYFSYDVKMKEKGDIPEGYSVSREKKERFSLILESASTNQTSMYLCASSSLVAGAEDTQYFGPGTRLTVL.

The V gene is TRBV30, the J gene TRBJ2-2; possibly TRBD1 for D (5 bases). CDR1 GTSNPN and CDR2 SVGIG come from the germline V gene (reference sequence). The CDR3 loop spans 16 amino acids. The V gene lost 1 base and the J gene lost 0 bases, with 12 bases spanning the gap. The CDR3 protein is CAWSGNRKTNTGELFF. The CDR3 nucleotides are TGTGCCTGGAGTGGAAACAGGAAGACGAACACCGGGGAGCTGTTTTTT.

The genes are TRBV6-2 or TRBV6-3 and TRBJ1-6; 8 nucleotides line up with TRBD1. There are 16 residues in the CDR3. Germline lookup yields CDR1 MNHEY and CDR2 SVGEGT. V shed 0 bases and J 10 bases; nucleotides not matched to a gene: 8. The CDR3 nucleotides read TGTGCCAGCAGTTACTCGATCCCACAGGGGGTGTCACCCCTCCACTTT. Translating gives CASSYSIPQGVSPLHF.

This clonotype turned up a few times. The gene calls are TRBV2 and TRBJ2-1; D is possibly TRBD2 (5 bases). The V gene's germline CDR1 is SNHLY and CDR2 FYNNEI. The length of the CDR3 is 16 residues. Trimming removed 5 bases at V and 0 bases at J, with 14 bases between. The CDR3 is CASSRRAEGSYNEQFF. DNA of the CDR3: TGTGCCAGCAGTCGAAGGGCAGAGGGCTCCTACAATGAGCAGTTCTTC. The full variable domain, rest sourced from reference TRBV2 and TRBJ2-1, is EPEVTQTPSHQVTQMGQEVILRCVPISNHLYFYWYRQILGQKVEFLVSFYNNEISEKSEIFDDQFSVERPDGSNFTLKIRSTKLEDSAMYFCASSRRAEGSYNEQFFGPGTRLTVL.

Concerning this clonotype itself: This may stem from a read error, because a much larger clone lies one nucleotide away. The chain links TRBV2 to TRBJ2-3; D not resolved. This CDR3 is 13 amino acids long. From germline, CDR1 is SNHLY and CDR2 FYNNEI. CDR3 in DNA: TGTACAAGGCAAGACCCCATCACAGATACGCAGTATTTT. Protein product: CTRQDPITDTQYF. The entire variable domain, with the rest obtained from reference TRBV2 and TRBJ2-3, is as follows: EPEVTQTPSHQVTQMGQEVILRCVPISNHLYFYWYRQILGQKVEFLVSFYNNEISEKSEIFDDQFSVERPDGSNFTLKIRSTKLEDSAMYFCTRQDPITDTQYFGPGTRLTVL.

This clonotype has a handful of counts. The chain employs TRBV5-1 and TRBJ2-5; 12 bases align to TRBD2. Germline V gene data show CDR1 as SGHRS and CDR2 as YFSETQ. CDR3 length: 16 amino acids. J gave up 5 bases and V 4 bases, and 9 bases lay outside the gene matches. This chain's CDR3 is CASSNRLAGADETQYF. The CDR3 DNA sequence: TGCGCCAGCAGCAACCGACTAGCGGGAGCGGATGAGACCCAGTACTTC.

Many counts were recorded for this clonotype. V is TRBV6-1 and J is TRBJ2-3; D is unclear. CDR1 is MNHNS, CDR2 SASEGT, per germline. V lost 4 bases to trimming and J lost 3 bases, with 11 bases between them. The length of the CDR3 is 14 residues. This chain's CDR3 is CASSASGPTDTQYF. The CDR3 DNA reads TGTGCCAGCAGTGCATCCGGACCGACAGATACGCAGTATTTT.

The table lists this clonotype with many counts. The V call is TRBV5-6, the J call TRBJ1-1; D is perhaps TRBD1 (6 bases). CDR1 SGHDT and CDR2 YYEEEE come from the germline V gene. V was pared by 0 bases and J by 11 bases, with 14 bases between. The CDR3 extends over 13 amino acids. The CDR3 DNA follows: TGTGCCAGCAGCTTGGGTATACAGGGTACTGCTTTCTTT. Translating it yields CASSLGIQGTAFF.

In this sample, this clonotype turned up a few times. V and J are TRBV9 and TRBJ1-3, with unresolved D. This CDR3 is built from 13 residues. The germline gives CDR1 SGDLS, CDR2 YYNGEE. V was clipped by 4 bases and J by 8 bases, with 13 bases between them. CDR3 coding DNA: TGTGCCAGCAGCCCACGATGGGGAGACACCATATATTTT. It codes for CASSPRWGDTIYF.

This clonotype was counted at least ten times. V and J are TRBV7-2 and TRBJ1-2, with TRBD1 as a possible D gene (6 bases). CDR1 and CDR2 (germline): SGHTA, FQGNSA. The CDR3 spans 13 residues. Deletions cut 0 bases from V and 6 bases from J, with 8 bases between. CDR3 nucleotides: TGTGCCAGCAGCTTAGCCCGGACAGATGGCTACACCTTC. Translation: CASSLARTDGYTF. The variable domain in full, completed from reference TRBV7-2 and TRBJ1-2, reads GAGVSQSPSNKVTEKGKDVELRCDPISGHTALYWYRQSLGQGLEFLIYFQGNSAPDKSGLPSDRFSAERTGGSVSTLTIQRTQQEDSAVYLCASSLARTDGYTFGSGTRLTVV.

This clonotype has only a few counts. The V gene is TRBV5-1, the J gene TRBJ2-2; TRBD2 matches at 10 bases. Looked up from germline, CDR1 is SGHRS and CDR2 is YFSETQ. The CDR3 has 21 residues. J was trimmed by 3 bases and V by 3 bases; bases with no gene match: 20. This CDR3 is CASSSGRLPSGREVDTGELFF. CDR3 in DNA: TGCGCCAGCAGCTCGGGACGGCTTCCTAGCGGGAGAGAGGTTGACACCGGGGAGCTGTTTTTT.

The gene calls are TRBV30 and TRBJ2-5; the D gene is possibly TRBD1 (7 bases). The CDR3 has 14 amino acids. CDR1 is GTSNPN, CDR2 SVGIG, per germline (reference sequence). The ends were cut back, 4 bases at V and 2 bases at J, with 14 bases in the middle. CDR3 in amino acids: CAWTRAGGQETQYF. The CDR3 DNA follows: TGTGCCTGGACCCGGGCAGGGGGGCAAGAGACCCAGTACTTC. The complete variable domain, with remaining parts taken from reference TRBV30 and TRBJ2-5, reads SQTIHQWPATLVQPVGSPLSLECTVEGTSNPNLYWYRQAAGRGLQLLFYSVGIGQISSEVPQNLSASRPQDRQFILSSKKLLLSDSGFYLCAWTRAGGQETQYFGPGTRLLVL.

The chain couples TRBV4-1 to TRBJ2-1; perhaps TRBD2 as D (6 bases). CDR3 size: 18 residues. The V end was cut by 3 bases, the J end by 0 bases, with 18 bases between. Germline-derived CDR1 and CDR2 are MGHRA and YSYEKL. CDR3 in amino acids: CASSHKAPGGSSYNEQFF. DNA of the CDR3: TGCGCCAGCAGCCATAAAGCCCCAGGAGGGAGCTCCTACAATGAGCAGTTCTTC.

This clonotype was seen a few times. The J gene is TRBJ2-2, the V gene TRBV4-1; 8 nucleotides agree with TRBD2. Unmatched junction bases numbered 10, after V lost 4 bases and J lost 6 bases. The CDR3 runs to 16 residues. Germline CDR1 reads MGHRA; CDR2 reads YSYEKL. This chain's CDR3 is CASSRAGGTLSGELFF. In DNA, the CDR3 is TGCGCCAGCAGCCGGGCGGGAGGAACCTTATCCGGGGAGCTGTTTTTT.

This clonotype has at least ten counts. The chain links TRBV28 to TRBJ1-1; D unclear. The CDR3 is 12 residues long. Germline V CDR1 and CDR2: MDHEN, SYDVKM. V lost 6 bases and J 11 bases, leaving 16 bases between the germline ends. DNA for the CDR3: TGTGCCAGCAGCTCCTACTTAGAATGGGCTTTCTTT. Amino acid sequence: CASSSYLEWAFF.

Only a few counts were recorded for this clonotype. The J gene is TRBJ2-1, the V gene TRBV12-3 or TRBV12-4; TRBD2 aligns across 13 bases. The CDR3 spans 16 residues. With V trimmed by 5 bases and J by 9 bases, 10 bases remained unmatched. The DNA of the CDR3 is TGTGCCAGCAGTCCCCCTGGACTAGCGGGAGTTGGTGAGCAGTTCTTC. Encoded protein: CASSPPGLAGVGEQFF.

In this sample, this clonotype turned up many times. The chain combines TRBV2 with TRBJ2-7; 10 positions agree with TRBD1. Trimming removed 8 bases from V and 4 bases from J; junction bases left unmatched: 14. Germline CDR1 and CDR2: SNHLY and FYNNEI. This CDR3 comprises 16 residues. The CDR3 nucleotides are TGTGCCAGCCGTGTTACCAAACCGGGACAGGGGTACGAGCAGTACTTC. Its protein is CASRVTKPGQGYEQYF.

This clonotype was observed a few times. The V call is TRBV4-3, the J call TRBJ2-7; no definite D call. V was shortened by 1 base and J by 0 bases, with 4 bases between the two germline ends. Germline assignment: CDR1 LGHNA and CDR2 YSLEER. There are 13 residues in the CDR3. CDR3 coding DNA: TGCGCCAGCAGCCAAGTACTCTCCTACGAGCAGTACTTC. It specifies CASSQVLSYEQYF.

This clonotype was observed many times. The chain has TRBV12-3 or TRBV12-4 and TRBJ1-2; D call uncertain. The CDR3 has 14 amino acids. The ends were cut back, 3 bases at V and 2 bases at J, with 10 bases in the middle. In DNA, the CDR3 is TGTGCCAGCAGTTTTGAGGGCACGAACTATGGCTACACCTTC. This gives the protein CASSFEGTNYGYTF.

The genes are TRBV3-1 and TRBJ1-6; 7 nucleotides line up with TRBD1. J was trimmed by 6 bases and V by 1 base; bases with no gene match: 3. The germline V gene encodes CDR1 LGHDT and CDR2 YNNKEL (reference sequence). This CDR3 is 15 amino acids long. Here the CDR3 DNA reads TGTGCCAGCAGCCAAGCGCGGGACAGTAATTCACCCCTCCACTTT. Amino acids: CASSQARDSNSPLHF.

This clonotype was observed many times. The gene calls are TRBV3-1 and TRBJ1-6; TRBD1 agrees at 9 bases. With 4 bases clipped from V and 7 bases from J, the junction kept 14 bases outside the gene matches. Germline CDR1 reads LGHDT; CDR2 reads YNNKEL (reference sequence). CDR3 size: 18 residues. CDR3 bases: TGTGCCAGCAGCCGCGACTTACAGGGGGCGTTTGCCAATTCACCCCTCCACTTT. It yields the protein CASSRDLQGAFANSPLHF.

This chain joins TRBV7-9 and TRBJ1-5; 12 bases align to TRBD1. CDR3 length: 16 amino acids. V trimming: 4 bases; J trimming: 6 bases; junction bases outside the gene matches: 7. Germline V gene data show CDR1 as SEHNR and CDR2 as FQNEAQ (reference sequence). CDR3 protein: CASSYVRDRGLQPQHF. CDR3 sequence (DNA): TGTGCCAGCAGCTATGTCCGGGACAGGGGGCTTCAGCCCCAGCATTTT.